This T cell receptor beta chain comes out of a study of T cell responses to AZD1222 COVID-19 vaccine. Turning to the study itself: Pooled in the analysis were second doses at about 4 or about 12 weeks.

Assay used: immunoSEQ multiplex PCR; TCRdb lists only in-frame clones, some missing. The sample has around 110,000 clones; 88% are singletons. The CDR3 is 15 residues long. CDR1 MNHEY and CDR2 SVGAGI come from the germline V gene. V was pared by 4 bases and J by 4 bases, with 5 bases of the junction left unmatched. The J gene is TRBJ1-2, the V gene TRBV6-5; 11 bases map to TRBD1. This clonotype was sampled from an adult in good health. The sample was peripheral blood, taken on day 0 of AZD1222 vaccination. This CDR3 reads CASSSDRGHIYGYTF. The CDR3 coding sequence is TGTGCCAGCAGTTCGGACAGGGGGCATATCTATGGCTACACCTTC.